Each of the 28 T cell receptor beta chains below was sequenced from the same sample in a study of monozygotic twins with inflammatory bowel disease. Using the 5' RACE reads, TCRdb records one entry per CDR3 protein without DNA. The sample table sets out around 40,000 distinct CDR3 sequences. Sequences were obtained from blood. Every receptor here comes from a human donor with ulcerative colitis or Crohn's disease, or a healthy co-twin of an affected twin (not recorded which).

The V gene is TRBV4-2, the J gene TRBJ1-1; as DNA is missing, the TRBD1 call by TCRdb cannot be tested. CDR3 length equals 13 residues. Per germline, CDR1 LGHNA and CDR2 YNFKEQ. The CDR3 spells CASSQQGFREAFF.

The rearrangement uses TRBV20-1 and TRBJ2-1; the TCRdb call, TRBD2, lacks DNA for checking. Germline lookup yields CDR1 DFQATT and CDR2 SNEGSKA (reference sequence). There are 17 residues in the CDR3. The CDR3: CSAREKKRREAINEQFF.

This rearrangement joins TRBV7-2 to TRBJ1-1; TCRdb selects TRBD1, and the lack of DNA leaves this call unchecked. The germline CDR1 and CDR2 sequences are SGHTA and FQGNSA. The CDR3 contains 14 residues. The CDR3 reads CASSLGVFNTEAFF.

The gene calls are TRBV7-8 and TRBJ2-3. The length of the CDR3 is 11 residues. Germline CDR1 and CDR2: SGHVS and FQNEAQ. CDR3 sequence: CASAVTDTQYF.

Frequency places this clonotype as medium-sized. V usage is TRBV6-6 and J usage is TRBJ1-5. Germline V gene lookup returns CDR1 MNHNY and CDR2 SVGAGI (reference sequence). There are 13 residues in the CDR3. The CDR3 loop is CASSYKANQPQHF.

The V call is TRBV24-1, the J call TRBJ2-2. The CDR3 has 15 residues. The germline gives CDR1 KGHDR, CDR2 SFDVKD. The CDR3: CATSDLDMSTGELFF.

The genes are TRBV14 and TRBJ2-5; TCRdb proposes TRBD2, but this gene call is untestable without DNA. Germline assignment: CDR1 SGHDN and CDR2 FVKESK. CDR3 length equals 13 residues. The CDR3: CASSQAGGGTQYF.

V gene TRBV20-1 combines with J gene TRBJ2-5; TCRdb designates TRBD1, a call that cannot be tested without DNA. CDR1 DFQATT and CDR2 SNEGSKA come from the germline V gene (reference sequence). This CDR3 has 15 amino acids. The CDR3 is CSARDLRGGQETQYF.

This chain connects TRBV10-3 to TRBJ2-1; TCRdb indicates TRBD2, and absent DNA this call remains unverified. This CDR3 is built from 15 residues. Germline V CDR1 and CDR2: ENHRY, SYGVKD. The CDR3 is CAIAGGQSYYNEQFF.

The CDR3 protein is CASSFGETEAFF. This sequence joins TRBV7-2 and TRBJ1-1. CDR3 length: 12 residues. CDR1 SGHTA and CDR2 FQGNSA come from the germline V gene.

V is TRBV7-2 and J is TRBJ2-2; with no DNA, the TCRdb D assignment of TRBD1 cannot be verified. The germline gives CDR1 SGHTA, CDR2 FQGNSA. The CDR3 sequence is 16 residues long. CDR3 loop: CASSFTGGANTGELFF.

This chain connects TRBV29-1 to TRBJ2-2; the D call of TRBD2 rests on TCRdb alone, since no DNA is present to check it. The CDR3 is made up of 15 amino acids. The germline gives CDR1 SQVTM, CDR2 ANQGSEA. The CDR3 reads CSVYRGLGNTGELFF.

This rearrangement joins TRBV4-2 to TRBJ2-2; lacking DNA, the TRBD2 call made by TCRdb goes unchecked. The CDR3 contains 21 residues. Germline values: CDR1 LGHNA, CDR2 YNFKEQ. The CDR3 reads CASSPIPGLAGGIKNTGELFF.

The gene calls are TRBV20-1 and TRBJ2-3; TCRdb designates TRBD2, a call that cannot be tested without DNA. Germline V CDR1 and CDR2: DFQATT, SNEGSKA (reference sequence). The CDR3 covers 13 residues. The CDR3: CSALAGWADTQYF.

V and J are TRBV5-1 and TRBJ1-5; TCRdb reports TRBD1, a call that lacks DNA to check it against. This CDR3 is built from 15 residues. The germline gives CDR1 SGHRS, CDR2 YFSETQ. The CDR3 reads CASSLGDGQDQPQHF.

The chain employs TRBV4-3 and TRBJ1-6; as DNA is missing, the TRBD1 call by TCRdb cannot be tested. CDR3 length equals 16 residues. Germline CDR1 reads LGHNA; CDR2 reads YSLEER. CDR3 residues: CASSQTPGTGFSPLHF.

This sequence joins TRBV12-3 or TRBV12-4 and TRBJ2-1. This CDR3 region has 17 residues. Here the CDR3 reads CASSSSNGPGAYNEQFF.

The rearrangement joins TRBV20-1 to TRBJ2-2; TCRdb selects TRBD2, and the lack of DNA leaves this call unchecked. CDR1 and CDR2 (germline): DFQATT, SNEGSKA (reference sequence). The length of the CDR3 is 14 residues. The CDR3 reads CSAQRTREFGELFF.

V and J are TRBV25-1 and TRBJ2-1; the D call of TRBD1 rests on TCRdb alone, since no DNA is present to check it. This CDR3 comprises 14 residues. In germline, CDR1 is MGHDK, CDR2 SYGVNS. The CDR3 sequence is CASSDPGDYNEQFF.

The CDR3 here is CSVEGSSYEQYF. The chain uses TRBV29-1 and TRBJ2-7. The CDR3 is made up of 12 amino acids. The germline V gene has CDR1 SQVTM and CDR2 ANQGSEA.

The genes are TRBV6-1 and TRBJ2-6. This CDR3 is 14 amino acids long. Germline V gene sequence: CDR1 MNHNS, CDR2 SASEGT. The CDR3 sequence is CASSELTGANVLTF.

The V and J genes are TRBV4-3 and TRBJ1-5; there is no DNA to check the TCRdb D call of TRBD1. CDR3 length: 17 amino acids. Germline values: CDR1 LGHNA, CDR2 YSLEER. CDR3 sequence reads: CASSQDTGGYSNQPQHF.

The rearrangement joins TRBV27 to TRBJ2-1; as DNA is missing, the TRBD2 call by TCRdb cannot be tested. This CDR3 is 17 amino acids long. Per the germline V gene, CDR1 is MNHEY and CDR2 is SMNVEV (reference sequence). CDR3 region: CASSFGSAGGPGDEQFF.

The CDR3 is CASSSTYRAGATDTQYF. The chain links TRBV6-5 to TRBJ2-3; TCRdb returns TRBD1, unconfirmable since there is no DNA. The CDR3 covers 17 residues. CDR1 and CDR2 (germline): MNHEY, SVGAGI.

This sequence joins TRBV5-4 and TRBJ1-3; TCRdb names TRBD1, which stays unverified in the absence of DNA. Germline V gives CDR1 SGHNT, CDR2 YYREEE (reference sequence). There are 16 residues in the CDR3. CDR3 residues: CASSSGSGATGNTIYF.

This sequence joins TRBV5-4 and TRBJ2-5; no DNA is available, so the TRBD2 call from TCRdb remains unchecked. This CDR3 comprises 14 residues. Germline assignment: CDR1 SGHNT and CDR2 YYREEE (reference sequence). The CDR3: CASSFKTSEETQYF.

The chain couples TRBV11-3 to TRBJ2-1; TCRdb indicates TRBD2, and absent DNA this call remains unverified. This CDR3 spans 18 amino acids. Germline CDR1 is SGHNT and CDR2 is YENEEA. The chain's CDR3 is CASSFAGTSGGSYNEQFF.

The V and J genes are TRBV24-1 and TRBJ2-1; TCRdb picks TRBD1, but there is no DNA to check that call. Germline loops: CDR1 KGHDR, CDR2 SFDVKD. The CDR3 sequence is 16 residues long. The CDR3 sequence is CATSPSGQGRGGEQFF.